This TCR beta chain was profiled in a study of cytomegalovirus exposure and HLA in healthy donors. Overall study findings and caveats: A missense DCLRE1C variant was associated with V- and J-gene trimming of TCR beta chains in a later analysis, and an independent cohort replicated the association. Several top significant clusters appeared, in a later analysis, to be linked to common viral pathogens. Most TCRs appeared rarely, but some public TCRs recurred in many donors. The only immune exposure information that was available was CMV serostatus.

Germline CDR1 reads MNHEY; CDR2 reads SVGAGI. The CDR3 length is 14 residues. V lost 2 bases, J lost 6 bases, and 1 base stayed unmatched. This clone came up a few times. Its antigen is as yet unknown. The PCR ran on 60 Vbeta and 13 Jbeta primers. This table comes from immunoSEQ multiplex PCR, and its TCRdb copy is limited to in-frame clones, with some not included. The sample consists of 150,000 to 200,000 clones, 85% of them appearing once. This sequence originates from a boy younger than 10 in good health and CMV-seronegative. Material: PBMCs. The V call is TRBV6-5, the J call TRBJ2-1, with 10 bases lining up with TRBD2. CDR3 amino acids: CASSYLAGVNEQFF. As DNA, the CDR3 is TGTGCCAGCAGTTACCTAGCGGGAGTCAATGAGCAGTTCTTC.